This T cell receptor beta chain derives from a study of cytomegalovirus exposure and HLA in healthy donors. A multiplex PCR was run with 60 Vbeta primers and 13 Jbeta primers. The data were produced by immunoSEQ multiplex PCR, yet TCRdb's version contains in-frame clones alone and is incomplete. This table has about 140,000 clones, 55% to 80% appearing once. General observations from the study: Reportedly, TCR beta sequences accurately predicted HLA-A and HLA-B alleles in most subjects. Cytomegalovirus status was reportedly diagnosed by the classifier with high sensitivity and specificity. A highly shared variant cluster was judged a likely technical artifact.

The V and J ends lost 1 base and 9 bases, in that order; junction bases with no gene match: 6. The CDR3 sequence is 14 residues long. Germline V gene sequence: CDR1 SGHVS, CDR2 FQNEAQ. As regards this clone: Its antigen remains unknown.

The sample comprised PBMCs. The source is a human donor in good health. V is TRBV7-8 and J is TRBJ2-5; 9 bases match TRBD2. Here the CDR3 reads CASSLVAGGRPQYF. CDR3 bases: TGTGCCAGCAGCTTAGTCGCGGGGGGGAGGCCCCAGTACTTC.